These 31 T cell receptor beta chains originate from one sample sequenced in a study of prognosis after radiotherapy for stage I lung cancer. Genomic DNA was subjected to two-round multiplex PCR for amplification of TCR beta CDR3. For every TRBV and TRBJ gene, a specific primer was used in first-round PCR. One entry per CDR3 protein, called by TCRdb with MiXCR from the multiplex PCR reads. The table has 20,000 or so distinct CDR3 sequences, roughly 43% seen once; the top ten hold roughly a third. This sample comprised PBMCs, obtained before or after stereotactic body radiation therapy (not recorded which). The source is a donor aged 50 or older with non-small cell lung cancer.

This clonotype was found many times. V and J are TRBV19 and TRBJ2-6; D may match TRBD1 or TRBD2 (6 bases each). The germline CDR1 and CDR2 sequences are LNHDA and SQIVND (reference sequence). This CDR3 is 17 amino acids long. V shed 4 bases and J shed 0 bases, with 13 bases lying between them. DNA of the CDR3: TGTGCCAGTAGTACCGAGGGGGGAGGCTCTGGGGCCAACGTCCTGACTTTC. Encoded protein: CASSTEGGGSGANVLTF.

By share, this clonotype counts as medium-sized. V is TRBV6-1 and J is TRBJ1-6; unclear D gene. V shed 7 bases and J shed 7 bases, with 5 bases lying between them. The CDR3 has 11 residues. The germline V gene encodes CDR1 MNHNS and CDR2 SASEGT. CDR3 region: CASNENSPLHF. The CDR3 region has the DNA TGTGCCAGCAACGAAAATTCACCCCTCCACTTT.

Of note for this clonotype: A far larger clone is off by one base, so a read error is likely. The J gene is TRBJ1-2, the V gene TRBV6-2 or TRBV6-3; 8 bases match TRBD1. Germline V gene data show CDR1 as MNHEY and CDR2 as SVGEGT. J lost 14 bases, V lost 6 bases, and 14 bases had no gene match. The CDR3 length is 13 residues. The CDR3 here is CASRTAGGVGYTF. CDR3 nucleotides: TGTGCCAGCAGGACCGCAGGGGGCGTAGGTTATACCTTC.

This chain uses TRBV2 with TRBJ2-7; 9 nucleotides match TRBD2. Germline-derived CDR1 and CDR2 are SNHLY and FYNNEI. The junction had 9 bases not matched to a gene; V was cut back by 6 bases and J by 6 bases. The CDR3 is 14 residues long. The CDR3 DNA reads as TGTGCCAGCAGGATGGGGCTAGCGGGGACCGAGCAGTACTTC. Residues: CASRMGLAGTEQYF.

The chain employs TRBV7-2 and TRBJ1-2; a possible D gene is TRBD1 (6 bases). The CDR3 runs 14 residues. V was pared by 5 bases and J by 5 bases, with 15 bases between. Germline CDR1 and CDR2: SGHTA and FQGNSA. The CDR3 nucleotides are TGTGCCAGCAGCCTAAACGGGGGGCAGTATGGCTACACCTTC. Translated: CASSLNGGQYGYTF. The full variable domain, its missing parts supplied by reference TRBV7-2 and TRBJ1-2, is GAGVSQSPSNKVTEKGKDVELRCDPISGHTALYWYRQSLGQGLEFLIYFQGNSAPDKSGLPSDRFSAERTGGSVSTLTIQRTQQEDSAVYLCASSLNGGQYGYTFGSGTRLTVV.

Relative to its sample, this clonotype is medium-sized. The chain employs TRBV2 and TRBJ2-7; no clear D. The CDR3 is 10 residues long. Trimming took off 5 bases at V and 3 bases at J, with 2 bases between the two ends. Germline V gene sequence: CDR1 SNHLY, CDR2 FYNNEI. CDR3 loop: CASSRYEQYF. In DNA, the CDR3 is TGTGCCAGCAGTCGCTACGAGCAGTACTTC.

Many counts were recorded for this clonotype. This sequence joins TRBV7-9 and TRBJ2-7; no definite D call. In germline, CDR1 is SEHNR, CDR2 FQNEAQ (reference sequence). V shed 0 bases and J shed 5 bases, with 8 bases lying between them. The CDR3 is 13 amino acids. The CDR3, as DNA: TGTGCCAGCAGCTTAGCGGGAAGGAACGAGCAGTACTTC. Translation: CASSLAGRNEQYF.

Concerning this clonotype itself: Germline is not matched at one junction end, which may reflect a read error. The CDR3 sequence: CSSSERSGSGNTIYF. CDR3 nucleotides: TGTTCCAGTAGTGAAAGGAGCGGGTCTGGAAACACCATATATTTT. The chain carries TRBV6-1 and TRBJ1-3; D call uncertain. Germline-derived CDR1 and CDR2 are MNHNS and SASEGT. The CDR3 length is 15 residues.

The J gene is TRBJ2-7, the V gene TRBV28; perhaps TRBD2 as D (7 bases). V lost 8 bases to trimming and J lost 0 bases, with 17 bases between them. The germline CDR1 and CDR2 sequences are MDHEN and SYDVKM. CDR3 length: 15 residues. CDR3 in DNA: TGTGCCAGCCATGGGGGGGCAGCGAGCTCCTACGAGCAGTACTTC. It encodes CASHGGAASSYEQYF.

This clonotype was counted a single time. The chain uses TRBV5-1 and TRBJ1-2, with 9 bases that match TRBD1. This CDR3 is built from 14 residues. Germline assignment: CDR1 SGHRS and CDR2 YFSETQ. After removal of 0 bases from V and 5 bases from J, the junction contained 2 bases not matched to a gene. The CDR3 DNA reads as TGCGCCAGCAGCTTGGGGGACAGGGCTTATGGCTACACCTTC. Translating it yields CASSLGDRAYGYTF. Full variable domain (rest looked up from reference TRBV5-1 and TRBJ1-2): KAGVTQTPRYLIKTRGQQVTLSCSPISGHRSVSWYQQTPGQGLQFLFEYFSETQRNKGNFPGRFSGRQFSNSRSEMNVSTLELGDSALYLCASSLGDRAYGYTFGSGTRLTVV.

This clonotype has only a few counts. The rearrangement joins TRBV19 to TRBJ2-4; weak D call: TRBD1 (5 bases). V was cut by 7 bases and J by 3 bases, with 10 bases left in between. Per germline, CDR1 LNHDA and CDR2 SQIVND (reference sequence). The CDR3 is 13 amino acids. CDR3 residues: CASTGQIKNIQYF. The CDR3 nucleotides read TGTGCCAGTACCGGACAAATCAAAAACATTCAGTACTTC.

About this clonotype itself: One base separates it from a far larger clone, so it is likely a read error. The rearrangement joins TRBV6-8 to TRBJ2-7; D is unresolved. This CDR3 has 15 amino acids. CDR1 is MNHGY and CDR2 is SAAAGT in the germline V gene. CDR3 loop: CASSYSYSSSYDQYF. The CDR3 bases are TGTGCCAGCAGTTATAGCTACTCGAGCTCCTACGATCAGTACTTC.

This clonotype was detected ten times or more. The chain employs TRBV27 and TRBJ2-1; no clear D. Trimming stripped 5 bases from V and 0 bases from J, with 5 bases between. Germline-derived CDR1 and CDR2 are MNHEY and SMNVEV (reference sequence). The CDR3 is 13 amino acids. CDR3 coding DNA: TGTGCCAGCAGTCCTCCCTCCTACAATGAGCAGTTCTTC. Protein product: CASSPPSYNEQFF.

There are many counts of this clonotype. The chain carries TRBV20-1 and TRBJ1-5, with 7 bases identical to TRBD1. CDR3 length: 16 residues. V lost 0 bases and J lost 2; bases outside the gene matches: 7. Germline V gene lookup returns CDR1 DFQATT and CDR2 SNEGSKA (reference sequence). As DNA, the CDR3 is TGCAGTGCTAGAGATCCCAACGACAGGGGCAATCAGCCCCAGCATTTT. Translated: CSARDPNDRGNQPQHF.

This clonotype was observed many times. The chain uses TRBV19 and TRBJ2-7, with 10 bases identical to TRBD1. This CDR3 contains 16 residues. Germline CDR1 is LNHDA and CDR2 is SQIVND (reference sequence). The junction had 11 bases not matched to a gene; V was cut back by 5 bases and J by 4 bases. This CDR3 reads CASSGTGTGALYEQYF. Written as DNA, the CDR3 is TGTGCCAGTAGTGGGACCGGGACAGGGGCCCTATACGAGCAGTACTTC.

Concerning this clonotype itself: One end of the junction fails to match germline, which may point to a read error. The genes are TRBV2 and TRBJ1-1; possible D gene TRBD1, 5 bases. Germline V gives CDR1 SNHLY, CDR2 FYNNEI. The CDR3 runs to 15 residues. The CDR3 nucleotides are TGTGTCAGCAGTGTTAGAGGGGCACGGGACACTGAAGCTTTCTTT. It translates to CVSSVRGARDTEAFF.

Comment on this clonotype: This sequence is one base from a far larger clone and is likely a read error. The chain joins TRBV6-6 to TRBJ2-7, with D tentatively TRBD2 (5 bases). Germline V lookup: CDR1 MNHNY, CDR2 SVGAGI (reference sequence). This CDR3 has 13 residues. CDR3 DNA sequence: TGTGCCAGCACTTACTCGACCGGGGAAGAGCAGTACTTC. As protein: CASTYSTGEEQYF.

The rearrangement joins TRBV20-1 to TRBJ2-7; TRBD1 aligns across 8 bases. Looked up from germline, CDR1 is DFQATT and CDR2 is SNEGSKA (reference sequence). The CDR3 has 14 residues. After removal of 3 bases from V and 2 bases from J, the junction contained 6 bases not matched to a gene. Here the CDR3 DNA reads TGCAGTGCTAGGGGGATACAGGGGGCCTACGAGCAGTACTTC. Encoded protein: CSARGIQGAYEQYF.

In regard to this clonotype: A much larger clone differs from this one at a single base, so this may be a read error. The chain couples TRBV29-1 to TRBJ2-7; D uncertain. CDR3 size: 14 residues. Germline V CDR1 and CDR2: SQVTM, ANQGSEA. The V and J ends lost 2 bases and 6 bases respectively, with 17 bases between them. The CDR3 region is CSVEIRGAQGEQYF. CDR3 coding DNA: TGCAGCGTTGAAATCCGAGGAGCACAAGGCGAGCAGTACTTC.

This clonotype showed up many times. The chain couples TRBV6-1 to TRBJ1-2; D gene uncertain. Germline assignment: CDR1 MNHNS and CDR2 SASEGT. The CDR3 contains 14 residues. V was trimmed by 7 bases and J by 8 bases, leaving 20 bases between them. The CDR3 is CASTQLGWLGGYTF. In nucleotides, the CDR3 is TGTGCCAGCACCCAATTAGGATGGTTAGGGGGCTACACCTTC.

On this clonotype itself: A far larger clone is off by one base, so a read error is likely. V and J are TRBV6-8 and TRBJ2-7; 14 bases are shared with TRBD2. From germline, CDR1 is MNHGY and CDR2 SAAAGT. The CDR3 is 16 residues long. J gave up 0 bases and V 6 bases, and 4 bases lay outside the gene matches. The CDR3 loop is CASRQGTSGGSYEQYF. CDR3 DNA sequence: TGTGCCAGCAGACAAGGGACTAGCGGGGGCTCCTACGAGCAGTACTTC.

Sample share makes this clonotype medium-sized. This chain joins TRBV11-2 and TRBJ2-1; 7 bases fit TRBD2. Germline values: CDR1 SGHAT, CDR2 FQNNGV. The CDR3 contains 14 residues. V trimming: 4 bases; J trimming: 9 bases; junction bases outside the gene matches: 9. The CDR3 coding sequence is TGTGCCAGCAGCTCCTCCCGCTCGGGGGGTGAGCAGTTCTTC. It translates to CASSSSRSGGEQFF.

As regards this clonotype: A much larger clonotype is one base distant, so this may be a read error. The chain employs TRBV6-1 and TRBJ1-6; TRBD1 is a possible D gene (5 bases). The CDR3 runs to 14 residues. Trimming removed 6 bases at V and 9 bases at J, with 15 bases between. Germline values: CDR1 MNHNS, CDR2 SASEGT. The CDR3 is CASSSVGVGSPLHF. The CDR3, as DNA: TGTGCCAGCAGCAGTGTGGGGGTGGGTTCACCCCTCCACTTT.

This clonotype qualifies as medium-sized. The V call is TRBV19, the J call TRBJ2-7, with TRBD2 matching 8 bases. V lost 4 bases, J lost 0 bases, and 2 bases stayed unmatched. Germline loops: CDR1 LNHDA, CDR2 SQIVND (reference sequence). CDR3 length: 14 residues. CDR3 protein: CASSKLAVSYEQYF. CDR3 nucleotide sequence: TGTGCCAGTAGTAAACTAGCGGTCTCCTACGAGCAGTACTTC.

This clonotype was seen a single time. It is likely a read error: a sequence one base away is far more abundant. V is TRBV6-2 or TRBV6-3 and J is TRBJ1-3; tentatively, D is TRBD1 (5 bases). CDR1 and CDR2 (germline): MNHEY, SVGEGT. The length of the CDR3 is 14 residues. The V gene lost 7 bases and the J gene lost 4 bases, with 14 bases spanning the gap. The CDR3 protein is CASTGGWVGNTIYF. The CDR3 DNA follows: TGTGCCAGCACCGGGGGGTGGGTGGGAAACACCATATATTTT.

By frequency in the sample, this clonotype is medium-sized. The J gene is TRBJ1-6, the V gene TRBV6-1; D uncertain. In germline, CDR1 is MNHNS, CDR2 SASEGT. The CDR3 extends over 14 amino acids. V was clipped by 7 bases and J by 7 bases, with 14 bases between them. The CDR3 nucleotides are TGTGCCAGCACCTGGACGGGAGGAAATTCACCCCTCCACTTT. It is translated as CASTWTGGNSPLHF.

CDR3 sequence reads: CASSTQGIQDYEQYF. The DNA of the CDR3 is TGTGCCAGTAGTACACAGGGGATCCAAGACTACGAGCAGTACTTC. The V and J genes are TRBV19 and TRBJ2-7; 7 nucleotides match TRBD1. CDR3 length equals 15 residues. The germline V gene encodes CDR1 LNHDA and CDR2 SQIVND (reference sequence). V shed 4 bases, J shed 3 bases, and the junction held 9 bases outside the gene matches.

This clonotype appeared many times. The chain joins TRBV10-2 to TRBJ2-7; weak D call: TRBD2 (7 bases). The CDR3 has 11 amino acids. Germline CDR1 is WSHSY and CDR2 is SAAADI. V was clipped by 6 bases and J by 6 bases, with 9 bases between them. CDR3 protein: CASRGGVEQYF. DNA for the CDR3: TGCGCCAGCAGAGGGGGGGTCGAGCAGTACTTC.

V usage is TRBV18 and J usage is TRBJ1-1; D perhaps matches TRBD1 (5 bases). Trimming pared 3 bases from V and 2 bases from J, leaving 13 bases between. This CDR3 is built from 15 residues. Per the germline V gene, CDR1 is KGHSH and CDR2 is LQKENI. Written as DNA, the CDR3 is TGTGCCAGCTCACCTAACGGGGGATCCAACACTGAAGCTTTCTTT. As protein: CASSPNGGSNTEAFF.

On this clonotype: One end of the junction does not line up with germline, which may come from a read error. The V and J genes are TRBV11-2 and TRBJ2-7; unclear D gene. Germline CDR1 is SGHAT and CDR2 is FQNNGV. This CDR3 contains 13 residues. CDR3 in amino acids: CASSLGRTYDQYF. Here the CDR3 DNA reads TGTGCCAGCAGTCTAGGACGGACCTACGATCAGTACTTC. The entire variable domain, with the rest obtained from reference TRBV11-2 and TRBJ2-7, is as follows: EAGVAQSPRYKIIEKRQSVAFWCNPISGHATLYWYQQILGQGPKLLIQFQNNGVVDDSQLPKDRFSAERLKGVDSTLKIQPAKLEDSAVYLCASSLGRTYDQYFGPGTRLTVT.

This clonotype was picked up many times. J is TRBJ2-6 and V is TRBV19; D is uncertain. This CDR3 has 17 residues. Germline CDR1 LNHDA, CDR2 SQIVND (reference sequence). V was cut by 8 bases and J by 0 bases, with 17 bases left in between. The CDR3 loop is CASVQRPGISGANVLTF. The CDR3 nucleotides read TGTGCCAGTGTCCAGAGGCCAGGAATCTCTGGGGCCAACGTCCTGACTTTC.